This T cell receptor beta chain comes out of a study of PD-L1 blockade in urothelial cancer. The assay was immunoSEQ multiplex PCR, and TCRdb's table has in-frame clones only and misses some. The table has approximately 65,000 clones, about 89% seen once. Sequenced here: PBMCs, sampled around atezolizumab (anti-PD-L1) treatment. This receptor was taken from a man aged 55 to 70 with urothelial cancer.

The CDR3 nucleotides are TGTGCCAGCAGTGAATATAGGGGCACATCTGGAAACACCATATATTTT. Translating gives CASSEYRGTSGNTIYF. J is TRBJ1-3 and V is TRBV6-1; D possibly corresponds to TRBD1 (5 bases). Trimming pared 2 bases from V and 1 base from J, leaving 12 bases between. Germline V gene data show CDR1 as MNHNS and CDR2 as SASEGT. The CDR3 has 16 amino acids.